A single sample is the source of the 14 T cell receptor beta chains below, sequenced in a study of blood T cells in healthy people across ages. A sample-barcoded 5' primer and a J-beta primer mix were used in a second PCR of roughly 7 to 11 cycles. TCRdb reprocessed the 5' RACE reads via MiXCR and lists one record per CDR3 protein. The sample yields around 1.5 million distinct CDR3 sequences, approximately 59% seen once. Material for sequencing was blood. The receptor set was obtained from a man between 18 and 29 years old in good health.

This clonotype was observed a few times. J is TRBJ2-5 and V is TRBV4-3; weak D call: TRBD1 (5 bases). The CDR3 is 15 amino acids. The germline V gene has CDR1 LGHNA and CDR2 YSLEER. Trimming stripped 1 base from V and 6 bases from J, with 15 bases between. CDR3 sequence: CASSQVVKGMQTQYF. In nucleotides, the CDR3 is TGCGCCAGCAGCCAAGTTGTAAAGGGGATGCAGACCCAGTACTTC.

The rearrangement joins TRBV4-1 to TRBJ2-6, with D possibly TRBD1 on 5 matching bases. CDR1 MGHRA and CDR2 YSYEKL come from the germline V gene. With 0 bases removed from V and 0 bases from J, the gap between germline ends came to 12 bases. The CDR3 runs to 18 residues. The CDR3 bases are TGCGCCAGCAGCCAAGATTCAGGGCGCCTCTCTGGGGCCAACGTCCTGACTTTC. Protein: CASSQDSGRLSGANVLTF.

The V and J genes are TRBV7-9 and TRBJ2-7; 9 positions agree with TRBD1. V shed 4 bases, J shed 3 bases, and the junction held 7 bases outside the gene matches. The length of the CDR3 is 15 residues. The V gene's germline CDR1 is SEHNR and CDR2 FQNEAQ (reference sequence). CDR3 region: CASSSDGTGHYEQYF. The CDR3 DNA reads TGTGCCAGCAGCTCGGACGGGACAGGGCACTACGAGCAGTACTTC.

V and J are TRBV19 and TRBJ1-6; D is perhaps TRBD1 (6 bases). The CDR3 consists of 14 residues. V was clipped by 4 bases and J by 5 bases, with 9 bases between them. Germline CDR1 LNHDA, CDR2 SQIVND (reference sequence). The CDR3 sequence: CASSKNRDNSPLHF. The CDR3 bases are TGTGCCAGTAGTAAAAACAGGGATAATTCACCCCTCCACTTT.

V and J are TRBV6-5 and TRBJ1-2; D perhaps matches TRBD1 (5 bases). Trimming removed 4 bases from V and 6 bases from J, with 18 bases in between. This CDR3 comprises 15 residues. Germline CDR1 is MNHEY and CDR2 is SVGAGI. Here the CDR3 reads CASSSLPDIFDGYTF. In DNA form, the CDR3 reads TGTGCCAGCAGTTCCTTACCGGACATTTTCGATGGCTACACCTTC.

This clonotype was seen a handful of times. V and J are TRBV20-1 and TRBJ2-7; weak D call: TRBD1 (5 bases). Germline CDR1 DFQATT, CDR2 SNEGSKA (reference sequence). Trimming left V 2 bases short and J 1 base short, with 12 bases between. The CDR3 totals 14 residues. CDR3 amino acids: CSARLAGNSYEQYF. CDR3 sequence (DNA): TGCAGTGCTAGATTGGCAGGGAATTCCTACGAGCAGTACTTC.

V is TRBV12-3 or TRBV12-4 and J is TRBJ1-1, with 11 bases matching TRBD1. The CDR3 has 15 residues. The ends lost 7 bases at V and 4 bases at J; junction bases unmatched: 8. This CDR3 is CASNTGQGAITEAFF. The CDR3 DNA reads as TGTGCCAGCAATACCGGACAGGGGGCTATCACTGAAGCTTTCTTT.

The chain joins TRBV4-1 to TRBJ1-4, with D possibly being TRBD1 (5 bases). V lost 0 bases to trimming and J lost 6 bases, with 14 bases between them. The CDR3 totals 16 residues. Germline-derived CDR1 and CDR2 are MGHRA and YSYEKL. The CDR3 DNA is TGCGCCAGCAGCCAAGACCTACCGGGGGGTCATGAAAAACTGTTTTTT. This sequence encodes CASSQDLPGGHEKLFF.

The count of this clonotype is one. The rearrangement uses TRBV11-2 and TRBJ2-1; 12 nucleotides line up with TRBD2. The CDR3 is made up of 15 amino acids. Germline V gene sequence: CDR1 SGHAT, CDR2 FQNNGV. J lost 6 bases, V lost 5 bases, and 5 bases had no gene match. The CDR3 coding sequence is TGTGCCAGCAGCAAATCTAGCGGGGGGGTCAATGAGCAGTTCTTC. Translation gives CASSKSSGGVNEQFF.

The V gene is TRBV6-4, the J gene TRBJ2-2; no clear D. The CDR3 runs to 14 residues. Looked up from germline, CDR1 is MRHNA and CDR2 is SNTAGT. V shed 0 bases and J shed 7 bases, with 9 bases lying between them. The CDR3 bases are TGTGCCAGCAGTGACTCGTCCTCCGTCGGGGAGCTGTTTTTT. It specifies CASSDSSSVGELFF.

The J gene is TRBJ2-4, the V gene TRBV3-1; tentative D call: TRBD1 (7 bases). The J call may not be correct, given that the DNA end is closer to TRBJ2-7. Germline lookup yields CDR1 LGHDT and CDR2 YNNKEL (reference sequence). CDR3 size: 16 residues. CDR3 residues: CASSQEEGAKVDEQYF. In DNA, the CDR3 is TGTGCCAGCAGCCAAGAGGAGGGGGCGAAGGTAGACGAGCAGTACTTC.

This clonotype was found a few times. The V and J genes are TRBV7-9 and TRBJ2-5; unclear D gene. TRBJ2-7 explains the end of the DNA better; the J call may be wrong. Per the germline V gene, CDR1 is SEHNR and CDR2 is FQNEAQ (reference sequence). There are 16 residues in the CDR3. The CDR3 loop is CASSLEVGAVFYEQYF. The CDR3 bases are TGTGCCAGCAGCTTAGAAGTGGGCGCCGTGTTTTACGAGCAGTACTTC.

J is TRBJ2-1 and V is TRBV5-6; no clear D. The ends were cut back, 5 bases at V and 5 bases at J, with 17 bases in the middle. This CDR3 comprises 15 residues. Germline assignment: CDR1 SGHDT and CDR2 YYEEEE. The chain's CDR3 is CASSYMVRQNNEQFF. The CDR3 DNA reads TGTGCCAGCAGTTACATGGTTCGGCAGAACAATGAGCAGTTCTTC.

The chain joins TRBV10-3 to TRBJ2-7; 7 positions agree with TRBD1. CDR3 length: 13 residues. The V gene end was trimmed by 6 bases and the J gene end by 4 bases; junction bases not matched to a gene: 6. From germline, CDR1 is ENHRY and CDR2 SYGVKD. CDR3 DNA sequence: TGTGCCATCAGGTCCGGGACAGTATACGAGCAGTACTTC. Protein: CAIRSGTVYEQYF.